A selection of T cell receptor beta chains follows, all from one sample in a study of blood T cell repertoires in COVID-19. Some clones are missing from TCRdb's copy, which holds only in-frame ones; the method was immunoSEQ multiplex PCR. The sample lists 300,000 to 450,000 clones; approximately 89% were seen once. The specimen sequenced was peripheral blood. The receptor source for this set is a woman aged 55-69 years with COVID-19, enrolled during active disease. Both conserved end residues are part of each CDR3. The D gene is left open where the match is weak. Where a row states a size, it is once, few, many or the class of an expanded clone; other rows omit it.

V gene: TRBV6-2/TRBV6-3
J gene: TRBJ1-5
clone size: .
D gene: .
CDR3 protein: CASSSPTGPNQPQHF
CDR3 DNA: TGTGCCAGCAGTTCCCCCACAGGACCGAATCAGCCCCAGCATTTT

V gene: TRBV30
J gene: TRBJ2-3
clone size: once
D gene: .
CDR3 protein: CAWRVPGTDTQYF
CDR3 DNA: TGTGCCTGGAGAGTCCCAGGCACAGATACGCAGTATTTT

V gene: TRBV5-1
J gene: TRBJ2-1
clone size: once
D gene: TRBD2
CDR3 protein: CASTPLAGIYNEQFF
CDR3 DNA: TGCGCCAGCACTCCTTTAGCGGGAATTTACAATGAGCAGTTCTTC

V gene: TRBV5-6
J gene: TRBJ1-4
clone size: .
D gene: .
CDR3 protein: CASSLAGRTVLNEKLFF
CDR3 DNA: TGTGCCAGCAGCTTGGCCGGGAGGACGGTCCTTAATGAAAAACTGTTTTTT

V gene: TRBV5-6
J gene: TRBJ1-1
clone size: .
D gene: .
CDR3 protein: CASILARNTEAFF
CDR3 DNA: TGTGCCAGCATCCTCGCCAGGAACACTGAAGCTTTCTTT

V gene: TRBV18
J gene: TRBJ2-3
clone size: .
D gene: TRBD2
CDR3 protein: CASSCLRGKSDTQYF
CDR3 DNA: TGTGCCAGCTCATGCTTGCGGGGGAAGTCAGATACGCAGTATTTT

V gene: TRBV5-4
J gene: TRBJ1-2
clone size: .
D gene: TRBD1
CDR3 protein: CASSPRQGVFGYTF
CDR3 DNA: TGTGCCAGCAGCCCCCGACAGGGAGTCTTTGGCTACACCTTC

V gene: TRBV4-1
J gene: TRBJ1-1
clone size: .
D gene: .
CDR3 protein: CASSQLGLTDTEAFF
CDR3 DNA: TGCGCCAGCAGCCAACTAGGCCTGACGGACACTGAAGCTTTCTTT

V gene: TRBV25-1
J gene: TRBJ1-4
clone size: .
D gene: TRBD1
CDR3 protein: CASSALRTGGGEKLFF
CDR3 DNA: TGTGCCAGCAGTGCCTTACGTACAGGGGGCGGAGAAAAACTGTTTTTT

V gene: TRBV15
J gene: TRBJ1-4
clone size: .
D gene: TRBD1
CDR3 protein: CATSSETGGVSGNEKLFF
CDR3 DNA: TGTGCCACCAGCAGCGAGACAGGGGGAGTCTCGGGTAATGAAAAACTGTTTTTT

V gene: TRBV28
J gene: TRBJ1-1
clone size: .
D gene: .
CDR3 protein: CASSSPLGGLNTEAFF
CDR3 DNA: TGTGCCAGCAGTTCCCCCCTCGGGGGGCTTAACACTGAAGCTTTCTTT

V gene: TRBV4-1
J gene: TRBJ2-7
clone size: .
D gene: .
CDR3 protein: CASSQELAPVYF
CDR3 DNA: TGCGCCAGCAGCCAGGAACTAGCCCCAGTTTACTTC

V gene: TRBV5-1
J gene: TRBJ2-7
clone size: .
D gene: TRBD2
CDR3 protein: CASSSQAGGYEQYF
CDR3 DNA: TGCGCCAGCAGCTCCCAAGCGGGGGGGTACGAGCAGTACTTC

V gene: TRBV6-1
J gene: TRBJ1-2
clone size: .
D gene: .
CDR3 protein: CASSERGRANYGYTF
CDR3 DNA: TGTGCCAGCAGTGAAAGAGGGAGGGCCAACTATGGCTACACCTTC

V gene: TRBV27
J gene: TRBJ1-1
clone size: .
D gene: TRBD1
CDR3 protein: CASSGGTGNTEAFF
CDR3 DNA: TGTGCCAGCAGTGGGGGGACAGGGAACACTGAAGCTTTCTTT

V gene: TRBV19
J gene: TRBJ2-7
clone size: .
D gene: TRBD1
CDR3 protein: CASSIDRDEQYF
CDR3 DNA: TGTGCCAGTAGTATCGACAGGGACGAGCAGTACTTC

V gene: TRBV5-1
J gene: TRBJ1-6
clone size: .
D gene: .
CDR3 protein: CASSSTGRNSPLHF
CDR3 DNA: TGCGCCAGCAGCTCAACAGGCCGTAATTCACCCCTCCACTTT